The rows below give T cell receptor beta chains drawn from one sample of a study of cytomegalovirus exposure and HLA in healthy donors. Using immunoSEQ multiplex PCR, the repertoire was profiled, and TCRdb retains in-frame clones only, with some absent. The sample carries tens of thousands of clones, 90% to 95% recorded once. The material sequenced was PBMCs. These receptors were taken from a man aged 18 to 29 in good health and CMV-seropositive. Each CDR3 is given with its conserved first and last residue.

TRBV6-5	TRBJ1-1	CASSWGGGGLEAFF
TRBV19	TRBJ1-5	CASSPPLDRAQPQHF
TRBV9	TRBJ1-2	CASSGAEGGPVYGYTF
TRBV4-1	TRBJ1-1	CASSLDRMNTEAFF
TRBV6-6	TRBJ2-3	CASSYSNLADTQYF
TRBV10-3	TRBJ1-1	CATLSTANTEAFF
TRBV19	TRBJ1-2	CASSVVAVYGYTF
TRBV4-2	TRBJ2-1	CASSQGEGGAYNEQFF
TRBV9	TRBJ2-5	CASSPTRSWETQYF
TRBV15	TRBJ1-1	CATGTANTEAFF
TRBV4-1	TRBJ2-5	CASAPQLNQETQYF
TRBV6-1	TRBJ1-5	CASSEQGTRGNQPQHF
TRBV27	TRBJ1-1	CASTSGGSSTEAFF
TRBV30	TRBJ2-2	CAWNPGQGGAGELFF
TRBV9	TRBJ2-3	CASSVWTASTDTQYF
TRBV27	TRBJ2-7	CASSYSVVGGIIYEQYF
TRBV6-1	TRBJ1-1	CASSEALMSGAFF
TRBV10-3	TRBJ2-7	CAISDGRGGYEQYF
TRBV10-2	TRBJ2-2	CASSVAGTGELFF
TRBV18	TRBJ2-5	CASGKFSGPQETQYF
TRBV27	TRBJ1-6	CASSPDRNSPLHF
TRBV11-2	TRBJ1-3	CASSLAPSAAGSGNTIYF
TRBV7-3	TRBJ2-5	CASSLSTSGSWETQYF
TRBV2	TRBJ2-1	CASSDPLAGDDNEQFF
TRBV30	TRBJ2-7	CAWSGGNWYF
TRBV5-5	TRBJ2-7	CASSPSGWEQYF
TRBV4-1	TRBJ2-6	CASRPILGANVLTF
TRBV5-1	TRBJ2-1	CASSLGPLGGEQFF
TRBV2	TRBJ1-1	CASSYLGGGAEAFF
TRBV7-3	TRBJ2-1	CASSLGAGANNEQFF
TRBV7-9	TRBJ2-3	CASSLPLGLDDTDTQYF
TRBV5-6	TRBJ2-5	CASSLWLAGSLKETQYF
TRBV5-1	TRBJ2-7	CASSFWRGGLYEQYF
TRBV7-9	TRBJ1-2	CASSLGNTGTYGYTF
TRBV5-1	TRBJ2-3	CASTGGAGTDTQYF
TRBV30	TRBJ1-3	CASPRVDSGNTIYF
TRBV19	TRBJ2-5	CASSPGDRSFSETQYF
TRBV19	TRBJ2-2	CASRGVRLADTGELFF
TRBV18	TRBJ2-5	CASSPRQQETQYF
TRBV9	TRBJ1-5	CASSTAVDQPQHF
TRBV6-6	TRBJ1-2	CASSLTGTGGYTF
TRBV6-4	TRBJ1-4	CASSAGLTGDEKLFF
TRBV6-5	TRBJ1-1	CASSTGENTEAFF
TRBV19	TRBJ1-4	CASSTTGIEKLFF
TRBV7-3	TRBJ2-1	CASSLTLLAGGGNEQFF
TRBV18	TRBJ2-7	CASSPGHTPYEQYF
TRBV6-5	TRBJ1-5	CASSYSRQGHQPQHF
TRBV2	TRBJ2-4	CASSWTGGATNIQYF
TRBV7-9	TRBJ2-7	CASSFRQGPRLAGGDEQYF
TRBV18	TRBJ2-7	CASSPEGQGIYEQYF
TRBV7-6	TRBJ2-2	CASSLGQGSGELFF
TRBV5-1	TRBJ2-1	CASSLPSSGNEQFF
TRBV10-3	TRBJ2-7	CAISEPTRIGYEQYF
TRBV2	TRBJ2-5	CASMGGAQETQYF
TRBV5-5	TRBJ1-2	CASSLFFRQGGSGYTF
TRBV7-9	TRBJ2-1	CASSLVIDEQFF